Listed below are T cell receptor beta chains from one sample, sequenced in a study of blood T cell repertoires in COVID-19. Libraries were prepared by immunoSEQ multiplex PCR; TCRdb keeps only in-frame clonotypes and omits some of them. Here the sample spans about 70,000 clones, about nine tenths being singletons. Sequencing used peripheral blood. These receptors originate from a woman aged 18-35 years with acute or convalescent COVID-19. Each CDR3 is given with its conserved first and last residue. The D gene is left open where the match is weak. Clone size is stated in some rows and not others, as once, few, many or a class when expanded.

TGTGCCAGCAGCCCTGACAGGCGAAGTGGAAGCACAGATACGCAGTATTTT	CASSPDRRSGSTDTQYF	NA	NA	TRBV7-9	TRBJ2-3	17
TGCGCCAGCAGCCGACCCGGACAGGGGAAGACTGAAGCTTTCTTT	CASSRPGQGKTEAFF	TRBD1	NA	TRBV4-1	TRBJ1-1	15
TGTGCCAGCAGTCCGTCCAGACAGGCCTACGAGCAGTACTTC	CASSPSRQAYEQYF	NA	NA	TRBV27	TRBJ2-7	14
TGTGCCAGTACCCTCACAGGGGCCCCAGAAGATACGCAGTATTTT	CASTLTGAPEDTQYF	TRBD1	NA	TRBV25-1	TRBJ2-3	15
TGTGCCAGCAGCTTAGGCGGGACTTTTGCAGATACGCAGTATTTT	CASSLGGTFADTQYF	NA	NA	TRBV7-6	TRBJ2-3	15
TGTGCCAGTAGTGGGGGACAGTCCTGGGGGCTGTTTTTT	CASSGGQSWGLFF	TRBD1	NA	TRBV19	TRBJ2-2	13
TGTGCCAGCGCGGGGGGAAACTCCTACAATGAGCAGTTCTTC	CASAGGNSYNEQFF	TRBD2	NA	TRBV18	TRBJ2-1	14
TGTGCCAGCAGTAAAGCGGGGGAGGGTTCAGATACGCAGTATTTT	CASSKAGEGSDTQYF	TRBD2	few	TRBV6-1	TRBJ2-3	15
TGTGCCAGCAGTGAAGCGCAGGGCTCCCAGCCCCAGCATTTT	CASSEAQGSQPQHF	NA	NA	TRBV2	TRBJ1-5	14
TGTGCCAGCAGTTTCACAGGGGGATCTGAAGCTTTCTTT	CASSFTGGSEAFF	TRBD1	NA	TRBV6-2/TRBV6-3	TRBJ1-1	13
TGTGCCAGCAGCCCCAACGCAAGGGGGCGGGGGGGTGAGCAGTACTTC	CASSPNARGRGGEQYF	TRBD2	NA	TRBV7-9	TRBJ2-7	16
TGTGCCAGCAGCTTACGGCCTAGTCATAGTCAACCCACCTTC	CASSLRPSHSQPTF	NA	NA	TRBV5-4	TRBJ1-2	14
TGTGCCAGCTCACCAGGGGGACAGGGGGTCCACGAGCAGTACTTC	CASSPGGQGVHEQYF	TRBD1	once	TRBV18	TRBJ2-7	15
TGTGCCAGCAGGGGAGACACATTCCTGAGAGCTTTCTTT	CASRGDTFLRAFF	NA	NA	TRBV12-3/TRBV12-4	TRBJ1-1	13
TGTGCCAGCAGCACCTTAGCGGGAGGGGTCTACAATGAGCAGTTCTTC	CASSTLAGGVYNEQFF	TRBD2	NA	TRBV5-8	TRBJ2-1	16
TGTGCCAGTAGTCCAAGAGGAAGCGGCTACACCTTC	CASSPRGSGYTF	NA	NA	TRBV19	TRBJ1-2	12
TGTGCCAGCAGTTATTCGACAGATAGAGGAAACACCATATATTTT	CASSYSTDRGNTIYF	NA	NA	TRBV6-5	TRBJ1-3	15
TGTGCCAGCAGTAAACACAGGGGAAGAGAGACCCAGTACTTC	CASSKHRGRETQYF	TRBD1	NA	TRBV6-2/TRBV6-3	TRBJ2-5	14
TGTGCCATCAGTGACTTACAGGGGGCGTCGGGCACTGAAGCTTTCTTT	CAISDLQGASGTEAFF	TRBD1	NA	TRBV10-3	TRBJ1-1	16
TGTGCCAGCAGAGCCGGACTAGCGGGTTACAATGAGCAGTTCTTC	CASRAGLAGYNEQFF	TRBD2	NA	TRBV28	TRBJ2-1	15
TGCAGCGTGTCCGGGACAGGGGTACGGGCTTTCTTT	CSVSGTGVRAFF	TRBD1	NA	TRBV29-1	TRBJ1-1	12
TGTGCCTGGGGATCAGGGACAGGGTTACATCAGCCCCAGCATTTT	CAWGSGTGLHQPQHF	TRBD1	NA	TRBV30	TRBJ1-5	15
TGTGCCAGCAGACCGGGGACTAGCGGGAGGGGCGAGCAGTACTTC	CASRPGTSGRGEQYF	TRBD2	NA	TRBV27	TRBJ2-7	15
TGTGCCAGCAGCCCGCCCGGGATGAACACTGAAGCTTTCTTT	CASSPPGMNTEAFF	NA	NA	TRBV14	TRBJ1-1	14
TGTGCCAGCAGCGTGGGACAGGGAAGCTATGGCTACACCTTC	CASSVGQGSYGYTF	TRBD1	NA	TRBV9	TRBJ1-2	14
TGTGCCAGCAGCCAAGAGATGGCTGATCAGCCCCAGCATTTT	CASSQEMADQPQHF	NA	NA	TRBV3-1/TRBV3-2	TRBJ1-5	14
TGTGCCAGCAGCTTTGGAGGGGGAGGGTATTACGAGCAGTACTTC	CASSFGGGGYYEQYF	NA	NA	TRBV5-6	TRBJ2-7	15
TGTGCCAGTAGTTTTAGCTCCTACAATGAGCAGTTCTTC	CASSFSSYNEQFF	NA	NA	TRBV19	TRBJ2-1	13
TGTGCTAGTGGTTTGGTGGACGGGAACAATGAGCAGTTCTTC	CASGLVDGNNEQFF	NA	NA	TRBV12-5	TRBJ2-1	14
TGTGCCAGCAGTCGGACAGACCTCAATTCACCCCTCCACTTT	CASSRTDLNSPLHF	NA	NA	TRBV2	TRBJ1-6	14